Below, 2 T cell receptor beta chains from the same sample are listed, as sequenced in a study of blood T cell repertoires in COVID-19. The assay was immunoSEQ multiplex PCR, and TCRdb's table has in-frame clones only and misses some. The sample records 190,000 or so clones, 89% being singletons. Sequenced: PBMCs or T cells enriched from blood (not recorded which). Every receptor here comes from a woman between 18 and 29 years old who had recovered from COVID-19.

This sequence joins TRBV28 and TRBJ1-5, with TRBD1 matching 8 bases. The CDR3 covers 15 residues. Germline V gene lookup returns CDR1 MDHEN and CDR2 SYDVKM. V shed 5 bases, J shed 6 bases, and the junction held 9 bases outside the gene matches. In DNA, the CDR3 is TGTGCCAGCAGTCAGACAGGGGTCATGGGTCAGCCCCAGCATTTT. As protein: CASSQTGVMGQPQHF.

The rearrangement uses TRBV14 and TRBJ2-7; no reliable D call. The CDR3 runs 12 residues. Germline V gene sequence: CDR1 SGHDN, CDR2 FVKESK. V dropped 1 base and J dropped 5 bases, with 6 bases sitting between them. CDR3 in amino acids: CASSQVPNEQYF. Written as DNA, the CDR3 is TGTGCCAGCAGCCAAGTCCCCAACGAGCAGTACTTC.